What follows describes a single T cell receptor (beta chain). The germline V gene encodes CDR1 MNHEY and CDR2 SVGEGT. The CDR3 length is 12 residues. V lost 6 bases and J lost 4, with 8 bases in between. TCRdb re-analysed the RT-PCR reads in MiXCR, keeping a single row per CDR3 protein. The sample lists approximately 250,000 distinct CDR3 sequences; 12% were seen once. This entry is derived from a study of response to subunit inactivated influenza vaccine. Sequenced here: non-naive T cells sorted from PBMCs, sampled roughly 15 days before vaccination. The receptor's source is a man in his fifties or sixties who received an inactivated influenza vaccine. The chain joins TRBV6-2 or TRBV6-3 to TRBJ2-3; D remains ambiguous. DNA for the CDR3: TGTGCCAGCAGGGATCCCCCAGATACGCAGTATTTT. Protein product: CASRDPPDTQYF.